The 10 T cell receptor beta chains given below trace back to one sample, sequenced in a study of identical twins. TCRdb analysed the 5' RACE reads with MiXCR anew, one entry per CDR3 protein. The data contain some 730,000 distinct CDR3 sequences, around a sixth of them singletons. This same sample was also part of a study on T cells expressing NK-cell markers.

The sequencing input was PBMCs. The source of these receptors is a woman under 30 in good health.

This clonotype was detected only a few times. The chain has TRBV10-3 and TRBJ1-1; TRBD1 is a possible D gene (5 bases). The CDR3 is 15 amino acids. Germline V lookup: CDR1 ENHRY, CDR2 SYGVKD. V was pared by 0 bases and J by 4 bases, with 12 bases between. CDR3 in amino acids: CAISESYPGGTEAFF. As DNA, the CDR3 is TGTGCCATCAGTGAGTCGTACCCGGGGGGCACTGAAGCTTTCTTT.

This clonotype was seen a handful of times. This chain links TRBV3-1 with TRBJ1-5; no firm D call. The germline gives CDR1 LGHDT, CDR2 YNNKEL (reference sequence). Trimming left V 5 bases short and J 3 bases short, with 11 bases between. This CDR3 is built from 14 residues. CDR3 residues: CASSGLGFNQPQHF. The CDR3 DNA reads as TGTGCCAGCAGCGGATTAGGATTCAATCAGCCCCAGCATTTT.

The V call is TRBV3-1, the J call TRBJ2-2, with D tentatively TRBD1 (5 bases). In germline, CDR1 is LGHDT, CDR2 YNNKEL (reference sequence). This CDR3 is built from 12 residues. Deletions cut 7 bases from V and 5 bases from J, with 8 bases between. CDR3 coding DNA: TGTGCCAGCACCAGGGTGACCGGGGAGCTGTTTTTT. Translating gives CASTRVTGELFF.

V usage is TRBV20-1 and J usage is TRBJ2-1, with 9 bases identical to TRBD1. CDR3 size: 16 residues. After removal of 5 bases from V and 7 bases from J, the junction contained 15 bases not matched to a gene. Germline V CDR1 and CDR2: DFQATT, SNEGSKA (reference sequence). The CDR3 coding sequence is TGCAGTGCTCTCATACCCGGGACAGGGACTCGAAATGAGCAGTTCTTC. It encodes CSALIPGTGTRNEQFF.

This clonotype has more than one count but fewer than ten. The rearrangement joins TRBV12-3 or TRBV12-4 to TRBJ2-5; 8 nucleotides agree with TRBD1. The CDR3 is 14 amino acids. V was pared by 6 bases and J by 4 bases, with 7 bases of the junction left unmatched. The CDR3 region is CASSLDRARETQYF. For the CDR3, the DNA is TGTGCCAGCAGCCTGGACAGGGCGAGAGAGACCCAGTACTTC.

This clonotype was seen a few times. CDR3 in amino acids: CASSYGGANTEAFF. The CDR3 region has the DNA TGTGCCAGCAGTTACGGGGGCGCGAACACTGAAGCTTTCTTT. V and J are TRBV6-2 or TRBV6-3 and TRBJ1-1; D perhaps matches TRBD1 (6 bases). The germline V and J ends were trimmed by 2 bases and 1 base, with 8 bases remaining between them. The CDR3 sequence is 14 residues long. In germline, CDR1 is MNHEY, CDR2 SVGEGT.

In its sample, this clonotype was seen many times. The chain links TRBV12-3 or TRBV12-4 to TRBJ1-2; TRBD1 agrees at 7 bases. The CDR3 sequence is 14 residues long. Trimming at V came to 3 bases and at J to 4 bases, leaving 5 bases not matched to a gene. This chain's CDR3 is CASSLQGGAYGYTF. The CDR3 DNA reads TGTGCCAGCAGTTTGCAGGGGGGGGCCTATGGCTACACCTTC.

This clonotype was counted only a few times. The gene calls are TRBV9 and TRBJ2-6; D remains ambiguous. The germline gives CDR1 SGDLS, CDR2 YYNGEE. The CDR3 loop spans 15 amino acids. V gave up 1 base and J gave up 4 bases, with 9 bases separating them. The chain's CDR3 is CASSVLPEGANVLTF. The CDR3 bases are TGTGCCAGCAGCGTACTCCCGGAGGGGGCCAACGTCCTGACTTTC.

The table lists this clonotype with a few counts. This chain joins TRBV5-4 and TRBJ1-5; D possibly corresponds to TRBD1 (5 bases). CDR1 SGHNT and CDR2 YYREEE come from the germline V gene (reference sequence). Trimming stripped 4 bases from V and 7 bases from J, with 18 bases between. The CDR3 consists of 15 residues. CDR3 bases: TGTGCCAGCAGCATCGGGACGGAGGTAGGACAGCCCCAGCATTTT. It codes for CASSIGTEVGQPQHF.

This rearrangement joins TRBV6-5 to TRBJ1-2; D is undetermined. From germline, CDR1 is MNHEY and CDR2 SVGAGI. V was cut by 6 bases and J by 8 bases, with 13 bases left in between. The CDR3 sequence is 12 residues long. The CDR3 here is CASRKTPQGYTF. DNA for the CDR3: TGTGCCAGCAGGAAAACCCCACAAGGCTACACCTTC.